This TCR beta chain came from a study of OX40 agonist ivuxolimab in advanced cancers. Turning to the study itself: An agonistic human IgG2 monoclonal antibody against OX40 (CD134) was given.

This clone is medium-sized. Its antigen is as yet unknown. Study-level results: CD4+ and CD8+ blood T cells expanded clonally by week 6 at 0.1 to 3.0 mg/kg.

The CDR3 runs to 14 residues. V was trimmed by 0 bases and J by 4 bases, leaving 10 bases between them. CDR1 is SGHNT and CDR2 is YYREEE in the germline V gene (reference sequence). The protocol was immunoSEQ multiplex PCR, while the TCRdb copy is restricted to in-frame clones and leaves out a portion. The data contain approximately 30,000 clones, more than 70% of them singletons. The chain carries TRBV5-4 and TRBJ1-1, with TRBD1 as a possible D gene (5 bases). The sample consisted of CD4+ or CD8+ T cells sorted from blood, taken in a trial of the OX40 agonist ivuxolimab. The sequence was collected from an adult with an advanced solid tumor such as melanoma, head and neck, liver or kidney cancer. The CDR3 region has the DNA TGTGCCAGCAGCTTGGGTCCGGGGGGCACTGAAGCTTTCTTT. It translates to CASSLGPGGTEAFF.